The TCR beta chain described here comes from a study of blood T cell repertoires in COVID-19. Study background: From the United States, Italy and Spain came samples of acute and convalescent COVID-19. The cDNA or gDNA used as material had been derived from T cells, B-cell-depleted T cells, or PBMCs.

In the authors' workflow: Amplification with reference gene primers provided the estimates of nucleated cell counts. Clones were read by immunoSEQ multiplex PCR, and TCRdb kept only the in-frame ones, dropping some. The D gene and trimming were derived from the DNA, and the V and J assignments and clone size from that table. This sample carries about 160,000 clones, approximately 85% of them seen once, and the ten largest clones take approximately 11%. The source is a man in his sixties with active or convalescent COVID-19. Input material: peripheral blood.

The CDR3 sequence: CASSIRELGTEAFF. DNA for the CDR3: TGTGCCAGTAGTATCCGGGAGTTGGGCACTGAAGCTTTCTTT. The chain uses TRBV19 and TRBJ1-1; no definite D call. This CDR3 is 14 amino acids long. The germline V and J ends were trimmed by 3 bases and 4 bases, with 12 bases remaining between them. CDR1 and CDR2 from the germline V gene are LNHDA and SQIVND (reference sequence).